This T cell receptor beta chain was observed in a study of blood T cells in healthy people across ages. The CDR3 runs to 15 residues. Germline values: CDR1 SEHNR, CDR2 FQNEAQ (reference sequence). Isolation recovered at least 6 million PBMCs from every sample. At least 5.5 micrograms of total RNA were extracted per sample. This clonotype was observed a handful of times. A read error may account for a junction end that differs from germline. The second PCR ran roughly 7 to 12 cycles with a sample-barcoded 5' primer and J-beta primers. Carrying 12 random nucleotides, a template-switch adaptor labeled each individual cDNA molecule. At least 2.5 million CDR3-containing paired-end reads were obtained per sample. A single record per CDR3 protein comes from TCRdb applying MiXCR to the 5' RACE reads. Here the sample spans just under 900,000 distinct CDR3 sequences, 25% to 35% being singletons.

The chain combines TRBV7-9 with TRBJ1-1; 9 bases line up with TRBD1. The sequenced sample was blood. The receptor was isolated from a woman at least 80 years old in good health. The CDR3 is CTSSLQGAGNTEAFF. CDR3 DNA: TGTACCAGCAGCTTACAGGGGGCTGGTAACACTGAAGCTTTCTTT.